This TCR beta chain originates from a study of T-cell memory formation after mild COVID-19. Study context: Each donor largely had its own TCR clusters. General study points: CD4+ contracting clones were mainly CM and EM; CD8+ ones, EMRA.

Germline V gene lookup returns CDR1 MNHEY and CDR2 SMNVEV (reference sequence). V dropped 6 bases and J dropped 9 bases, with 13 bases sitting between them. The CDR3 contains 12 residues. Regarding this clonotype: No antigen is known for it.

cDNA libraries for TCR alpha and TCR beta, carrying sample barcodes and UMIs, came from 5'RACE with constant-segment primers. TCRdb re-analysed the 5' RACE reads in MiXCR, keeping a single row per CDR3 protein. The sample comprises 300,000 or so distinct CDR3 sequences, roughly 17% of which are singletons, and approximately 25% rests with the top ten. The TCR originated in a man in his late teens or twenties who had mild COVID-19 (a few samples of this study predate the infection). Cell type and time point are not known. The sample comprised PBMCs or a T cell subset sorted from them (not recorded which). The chain links TRBV27 to TRBJ2-3; D ambiguous. The CDR3 DNA reads TGTGCCAGCAGCTCGGTCCGAGGCACGCAGTATTTT. Protein: CASSSVRGTQYF.